Presented here are 21 T cell receptor beta chains from one specimen sequenced in a study of radiation and T cells in renal cell carcinoma. Described time point: baseline pretreatment blood. Treatment denoted: 15 Gy SBRT to primary tumor, nephrectomy 4 weeks later. TCRdb's copy holds only in-frame clones and misses some; the assay was immunoSEQ multiplex PCR. The sample has 85,000 to 100,000 clones; approximately 86% are singletons. This sample comprised blood, obtained from a patient whose treatment included radiotherapy and nephrectomy. Source of these receptors: a man aged 50-59 years with renal cell carcinoma.

The CDR3 DNA reads TGTGCCAGCAGCTCCGACGCGGTTAGCAATCAGCCCCAGCATTTT. Protein product: CASSSDAVSNQPQHF. This sequence joins TRBV5-6 and TRBJ1-5; D is unclear. V was clipped by 3 bases and J by 0 bases, with 10 bases between them. Germline assignment: CDR1 SGHDT and CDR2 YYEEEE. The CDR3 totals 15 residues.

V and J are TRBV5-4 and TRBJ2-3; 12 positions agree with TRBD2. The CDR3 is 18 residues long. V lost 0 bases to trimming and J lost 4 bases; unmatched junction nucleotides: 9. The V gene's germline CDR1 is SGHNT and CDR2 YYREEE (reference sequence). For the CDR3, the DNA is TGTGCCAGCAGCTTGGGGGCTAGCGGGAGGGCCGGGGCAGATACGCAGTATTTT. Encoded protein: CASSLGASGRAGADTQYF.

The genes are TRBV4-1 and TRBJ1-6; D not resolved. Germline V CDR1 and CDR2: MGHRA, YSYEKL. V gave up 4 bases and J gave up 0 bases, with 7 bases separating them. The CDR3 is made up of 15 amino acids. DNA of the CDR3: TGCGCCAGCAGCCTAGCTTCCTCCTATAATTCACCCCTCCACTTT. Translating it yields CASSLASSYNSPLHF.

This chain uses TRBV5-5 with TRBJ2-7; the D is unclear. CDR1 and CDR2 (germline): SGHKS, YYEKEE (reference sequence). The CDR3 totals 14 residues. Trimming stripped 2 bases from V and 4 bases from J, with 13 bases between. The CDR3 protein is CASSFLQESYEQYF. The CDR3 DNA is TGTGCCAGCAGCTTCCTCCAGGAGAGTTACGAGCAGTACTTC.

The chain links TRBV14 to TRBJ2-2; D gene ambiguous. CDR1 is SGHDN and CDR2 is FVKESK in the germline V gene. This CDR3 has 15 amino acids. V was clipped by 4 bases and J by 0 bases, with 9 bases between them. The CDR3 sequence: CASSPRPANTGELFF. CDR3 nucleotide sequence: TGTGCCAGCAGCCCCCGACCCGCGAACACCGGGGAGCTGTTTTTT.

The J gene is TRBJ1-4, the V gene TRBV7-6, with 7 bases that match TRBD1. The CDR3 is 14 amino acids. The ends lost 3 bases at V and 2 bases at J; junction bases unmatched: 0. Germline CDR1 is SGHVS and CDR2 is FNYEAQ. CDR3 nucleotide sequence: TGTGCCAGCAGCTTCAGGGGGACTAATGAAAAACTGTTTTTT. Protein sequence: CASSFRGTNEKLFF. Based on the CDR3 plus reference TRBV7-6 and TRBJ1-4, the full variable domain is GAGVSQSPRYKVTKRGQDVALRCDPISGHVSLYWYRQALGQGPEFLTYFNYEAQQDKSGLPNDRFSAERPEGSISTLTIQRTEQRDSAMYRCASSFRGTNEKLFFGSGTQLSVL.

This rearrangement joins TRBV27 to TRBJ1-4; D may be TRBD1 (5 bases). The ends were cut back, 6 bases at V and 8 bases at J, with 16 bases in the middle. This CDR3 region has 14 residues. Germline-derived CDR1 and CDR2 are MNHEY and SMNVEV (reference sequence). The CDR3 sequence: CASRSELSGEKLFF. CDR3 nucleotide sequence: TGTGCCAGCAGATCGGAGCTATCAGGGGAAAAACTGTTTTTT.

The chain couples TRBV15 to TRBJ2-1; TRBD2 matches at 10 bases. Germline V gene data show CDR1 as LNHNV and CDR2 as YYDKDF (reference sequence). The CDR3 is 15 amino acids. V lost 8 bases to trimming and J lost 4 bases; unmatched junction nucleotides: 8. Here the CDR3 DNA reads TGTGCCACCGGTAGCGGGGGGTCTTCTTACAATGAGCAGTTCTTC. It translates to CATGSGGSSYNEQFF.

This chain links TRBV28 with TRBJ1-1; 9 bases match TRBD1. Germline V CDR1 and CDR2: MDHEN, SYDVKM. The CDR3 covers 15 residues. V was clipped by 4 bases and J by 3 bases; unmatched bases: 6. The CDR3 DNA reads TGTGCCAGCAGTTCGCAAGGACAGGGGTACACTGAAGCTTTCTTT. Residues: CASSSQGQGYTEAFF.

CDR3 sequence: CASSPSLNTEAFF. CDR3 bases: TGTGCCAGCAGTCCTAGCTTGAACACTGAAGCTTTCTTT. This chain uses TRBV6-5 with TRBJ1-1; D is uncertain. Germline V gene data show CDR1 as MNHEY and CDR2 as SVGAGI. The V end lost 5 bases, the J end lost 0 bases, and 7 bases lay between the germline ends. There are 13 residues in the CDR3.

V gene TRBV9 combines with J gene TRBJ1-6; D not certain. The germline V and J ends were trimmed by 0 bases and 6 bases, with 7 bases remaining between them. The CDR3 is 14 amino acids. Germline V gene lookup returns CDR1 SGDLS and CDR2 YYNGEE. The chain's CDR3 is CASSVADFNSPLHF. In DNA, the CDR3 is TGTGCCAGCAGCGTAGCGGACTTTAATTCACCCCTCCACTTT. The full variable domain, its missing parts supplied by reference TRBV9 and TRBJ1-6, is DSGVTQTPKHLITATGQRVTLRCSPRSGDLSVYWYQQSLDQGLQFLIQYYNGEERAKGNILERFSAQQFPDLHSELNLSSLELGDSALYFCASSVADFNSPLHFGNGTRLTVT.

This chain joins TRBV28 and TRBJ1-4; 7 bases are a match to TRBD1. Losses at the gene ends were 5 bases for V and 6 bases for J; bases not matched to a gene: 9. From germline, CDR1 is MDHEN and CDR2 SYDVKM. The CDR3 sequence is 15 residues long. CDR3 DNA sequence: TGTGCCAGCAGTACAACGACAGGGTGGTATGAAAAACTGTTTTTT. Its protein is CASSTTTGWYEKLFF.

The chain employs TRBV18 and TRBJ1-4; 7 bases are a match to TRBD1. The CDR3 consists of 17 residues. Germline V lookup: CDR1 KGHSH, CDR2 LQKENI. V gave up 0 bases and J gave up 7 bases; unmatched junction bases: 11. The CDR3 reads CASSPPGTVNGGEKLFF. CDR3 coding DNA: TGTGCCAGCTCACCACCGGGGACAGTTAACGGAGGTGAAAAACTGTTTTTT.

In its sample, this clone was seen once. The CDR3 DNA follows: TGCGCCAGCAGCGGGACTAGCGGGAGTTTGAATGAGCAGTTCTTC. This gives the protein CASSGTSGSLNEQFF. The chain combines TRBV5-1 with TRBJ2-1, with 14 positions matching TRBD2. The CDR3 has 15 amino acids. Trimming cost V 4 bases and J 7 bases; bases outside gene matches: 4. Germline V gives CDR1 SGHRS, CDR2 YFSETQ.

The rearrangement links TRBV5-1 to TRBJ2-1, with D perhaps matching TRBD1 or TRBD2 (5 bases each). The V gene's germline CDR1 is SGHRS and CDR2 YFSETQ. This CDR3 is built from 15 residues. The V gene lost 3 bases and the J gene lost 4 bases, with 14 bases spanning the gap. This CDR3 is CASSSAMGPYNEQFF. CDR3 nucleotides: TGCGCCAGCAGCTCGGCGATGGGACCATACAATGAGCAGTTCTTC.

The chain employs TRBV6-6 and TRBJ2-5; 7 bases align to TRBD1. The CDR3 covers 14 residues. Germline V gene data show CDR1 as MNHNY and CDR2 as SVGAGI (reference sequence). After removal of 10 bases from V and 7 bases from J, the junction contained 15 bases not matched to a gene. This chain's CDR3 is CATSRTGFGVTQYF. DNA of the CDR3: TGTGCCACATCGAGGACAGGTTTTGGAGTGACCCAGTACTTC.

This clone was seen a handful of times. The rearrangement uses TRBV6-1 and TRBJ2-5; 7 bases match TRBD1. CDR1 MNHNS and CDR2 SASEGT come from the germline V gene. Trimming took 1 base from V and 5 from J; bases not matched to a gene: 7. The CDR3 length is 15 residues. Here the CDR3 reads CASSEGQQGSETQYF. The CDR3 DNA reads as TGTGCCAGCAGTGAAGGACAACAGGGGAGCGAGACCCAGTACTTC.

V is TRBV6-6 and J is TRBJ2-5; D is unresolved. This CDR3 has 14 residues. Trimming stripped 4 bases from V and 7 bases from J, with 16 bases between. CDR1 and CDR2 from the germline V gene are MNHNY and SVGAGI (reference sequence). Here the CDR3 DNA reads TGTGCCAGCAGTTCTACATGGACCGTGGGGACCCAGTACTTC. Protein product: CASSSTWTVGTQYF.

This chain joins TRBV2 and TRBJ1-2, with D possibly being TRBD1 (6 bases). Per germline, CDR1 SNHLY and CDR2 FYNNEI. The CDR3 contains 12 residues. Trimming shortened V by 5 bases and J by 4 bases, and 8 bases separated the two germline ends. CDR3 region: CASSLDSYGYTF. CDR3 bases: TGTGCCAGCAGTTTGGACAGCTATGGCTACACCTTC.

This clone was recorded only once. The chain links TRBV5-1 to TRBJ2-7, with a weak D call TRBD1 (6 bases). Trimming cost V 4 bases and J 4 bases, with 24 bases left between them. The CDR3 loop spans 17 amino acids. CDR1 SGHRS and CDR2 YFSETQ come from the germline V gene. This chain's CDR3 is CASSPQPGAGALYEQYF. CDR3 coding DNA: TGCGCCAGCAGCCCTCAACCAGGGGCAGGGGCCCTATACGAGCAGTACTTC.

This clone was recorded only once. The genes are TRBV5-6 and TRBJ2-4; possibly TRBD2 for D (6 bases). Germline V lookup: CDR1 SGHDT, CDR2 YYEEEE. The CDR3 sequence is 14 residues long. V was pared by 0 bases and J by 7 bases, with 11 bases between. The CDR3 coding sequence is TGTGCCAGCAGCTTGGTTACTAGCCGGAACATTCAGTACTTC. Protein sequence: CASSLVTSRNIQYF.